This T cell receptor beta chain originates from a study of blood T cell repertoires in COVID-19. About the research overall: There were acute and convalescent COVID-19 samples, and they came from the United States, Italy and Spain. PBMCs, B-cell-depleted T cells, or T cells provided the cDNA or gDNA that made up the material.

In the original workflow: Reference gene primer amplification gave estimated nucleated cell counts. Assay: immunoSEQ multiplex PCR; the TCRdb copy retains only in-frame clones and omits some. The DNA was the basis for D and trimming; V, J and clone size are from that table. The sample shows about 78,000 clones, around 89% of them seen only once. The V gene end was trimmed by 6 bases and the J gene end by 10 bases; junction bases not matched to a gene: 9. The CDR3 runs to 14 residues. Germline CDR1 reads LNHDA; CDR2 reads SQIVND (reference sequence). This receptor was obtained from an elderly woman with active or convalescent COVID-19. The sequenced sample consisted of peripheral blood. V is TRBV19 and J is TRBJ2-1; 10 positions agree with TRBD2. CDR3 in DNA: TGTGCCAGTAGAAAAGCGGGAGGGCCCGGGGAGCAGTTCTTC. Translation: CASRKAGGPGEQFF.